What follows are 17 T cell receptor beta chains derived from one specimen sequenced in a study of control samples from healthy donors and cancer patients. Produced via immunoSEQ multiplex PCR; TCRdb's table is partial and in-frame only. The sample includes 60,000 or so clones, approximately 95% seen only once; the top ten take roughly 0.99%. Sequenced: blood. Receptor source: a woman aged 18-35 years in good health.

The rearrangement joins TRBV28 to TRBJ2-7, with 8 bases identical to TRBD1. The CDR3 loop spans 14 amino acids. The V gene end was trimmed by 4 bases and the J gene end by 4 bases; junction bases not matched to a gene: 6. Germline V gives CDR1 MDHEN, CDR2 SYDVKM. CDR3 nucleotides: TGTGCCAGCAGTTCAGGGGGCGCGTTATACGAGCAGTACTTC. It encodes CASSSGGALYEQYF. Drawing the rest from reference TRBV28 and TRBJ2-7, the complete variable domain is DVKVTQSSRYLVKRTGEKVFLECVQDMDHENMFWYRQDPGLGLRLIYFSYDVKMKEKGDIPEGYSVSREKKERFSLILESASTNQTSMYLCASSSGGALYEQYFGPGTRLTVT.

As to this clone: The sample carries other DNA sequences with the same CDR3. CDR3 in amino acids: CASSFTGYGYTF. CDR3 sequence (DNA): TGTGCCAGCAGTTTCACAGGGTATGGCTACACCTTC. The gene calls are TRBV28 and TRBJ1-2; a possible D gene is TRBD1 (6 bases). There are 12 residues in the CDR3. V shed 3 bases and J shed 5 bases, with 7 bases lying between them. The germline gives CDR1 MDHEN, CDR2 SYDVKM.

This clone was detected only once. This chain uses TRBV3-1 (or the pseudogene TRBV3-2) with TRBJ2-3; D call uncertain. V was clipped by 1 base and J by 7 bases, with 18 bases between them. CDR3 length equals 16 residues. The germline gives CDR1 LGHDT, CDR2 YNNKEL (reference sequence). The CDR3 DNA sequence: TGTGCCAGCAGCCAAGTCTATAAGGGATCCCTAAATACGCAGTATTTT. This encodes CASSQVYKGSLNTQYF.

This rearrangement joins TRBV6-5 to TRBJ1-5; the D is unclear. CDR1 is MNHEY and CDR2 is SVGAGI in the germline V gene. The CDR3 extends over 13 amino acids. Between the trimmed V and J ends, which lost 4 bases and 4 bases, there was a span of 8 bases. The CDR3 is CASSSATNQPQHF. The CDR3 DNA reads as TGTGCCAGCAGTTCAGCAACGAATCAGCCCCAGCATTTT.

The chain recombines TRBV19 with TRBJ1-6; D is possibly TRBD1 (6 bases). Germline V gives CDR1 LNHDA, CDR2 SQIVND (reference sequence). CDR3 length: 15 residues. The V end lost 3 bases, the J end lost 8 bases, and 14 bases lay between the germline ends. The CDR3 region is CASSMSGAEDSPLHF. The CDR3 DNA follows: TGTGCCAGTAGTATGTCAGGGGCTGAGGATTCACCCCTCCACTTT.

The chain recombines TRBV14 with TRBJ1-3; D perhaps matches TRBD1 (6 bases). V lost 0 bases to trimming and J lost 2 bases, with 11 bases between them. Per germline, CDR1 SGHDN and CDR2 FVKESK. The CDR3 sequence is 16 residues long. The CDR3 loop is CASSQDPHRAGNTIYF. The CDR3 DNA is TGTGCCAGCAGCCAAGATCCCCACAGGGCTGGAAACACCATATATTTT.

The gene calls are TRBV5-1 and TRBJ1-4; 7 bases line up with TRBD1. Germline loops: CDR1 SGHRS, CDR2 YFSETQ. The CDR3 is 14 residues long. V gave up 3 bases and J gave up 7 bases; unmatched junction bases: 6. CDR3 residues: CASSSDRVGEKLFF. CDR3 in DNA: TGCGCCAGCAGCTCAGACAGGGTTGGTGAAAAACTGTTTTTT. Using reference TRBV5-1 and TRBJ1-4 for the parts outside the CDR3, the full variable domain is KAGVTQTPRYLIKTRGQQVTLSCSPISGHRSVSWYQQTPGQGLQFLFEYFSETQRNKGNFPGRFSGRQFSNSRSEMNVSTLELGDSALYLCASSSDRVGEKLFFGSGTQLSVL.

This clone appeared a single time. The chain recombines TRBV20-1 with TRBJ2-5; no reliable D call. The CDR3 has 11 residues. From germline, CDR1 is DFQATT and CDR2 SNEGSKA (reference sequence). Trimming cost V 4 bases and J 5 bases, with 8 bases left between them. CDR3 protein: CSATSGETQYF. CDR3 nucleotides: TGCAGTGCTACCTCCGGGGAGACCCAGTACTTC.

This chain joins TRBV28 and TRBJ1-5; weak D call: TRBD1 (5 bases). The CDR3 is 14 amino acids. Per germline, CDR1 MDHEN and CDR2 SYDVKM. V was clipped by 5 bases and J by 4 bases, with 12 bases between them. The CDR3 nucleotides are TGTGCCAGCAGTGGTGAGGGGAGGAATCAGCCCCAGCATTTT. Its translation: CASSGEGRNQPQHF.

The chain joins TRBV19 to TRBJ1-1; 8 positions match TRBD1. Germline CDR1 reads LNHDA; CDR2 reads SQIVND (reference sequence). J lost 1 base, V lost 9 bases, and 7 bases had no gene match. This CDR3 spans 14 amino acids. CDR3 coding DNA: TGTGCCAGCAGGCGAGGGACAGGGAACACTGAAGCTTTCTTT. Protein sequence: CASRRGTGNTEAFF. The whole variable domain, filled in from reference TRBV19 and TRBJ1-1, reads DGGITQSPKYLFRKEGQNVTLSCEQNLNHDAMYWYRQDPGQGLRLIYYSQIVNDFQKGDIAEGYSVSREKKESFPLTVTSAQKNPTAFYLCASRRGTGNTEAFFGQGTRLTVV.

This chain links TRBV19 with TRBJ1-1; unclear D gene. Trimming removed 4 bases at V and 0 bases at J, with 18 bases between. The germline V gene has CDR1 LNHDA and CDR2 SQIVND (reference sequence). The CDR3 runs to 17 residues. The CDR3 is CASSTMSWENMNTEAFF. CDR3 sequence (DNA): TGTGCCAGTAGTACAATGAGCTGGGAGAACATGAACACTGAAGCTTTCTTT.

The chain employs TRBV30 and TRBJ2-2; 7 bases map to TRBD1. This CDR3 is 15 amino acids long. Germline CDR1 and CDR2: GTSNPN and SVGIG (reference sequence). With V trimmed by 3 bases and J by 3 bases, 7 bases remained unmatched. CDR3 sequence: CAWRFGDRDTGELFF. CDR3 nucleotides: TGTGCCTGGAGATTCGGAGACAGGGACACCGGGGAGCTGTTTTTT.

This chain connects TRBV3-1 (or the pseudogene TRBV3-2) to TRBJ1-1; TRBD1 matches 7 bases. This CDR3 is 14 amino acids long. J was trimmed by 5 bases and V by 2 bases; bases with no gene match: 5. Germline CDR1 is LGHDT and CDR2 is YNNKEL (reference sequence). The CDR3 DNA sequence: TGTGCCAGCAGCCAACCAGGGGGTGGGACTGAAGCTTTCTTT. Amino acids: CASSQPGGGTEAFF.

This clone came up once. The chain carries TRBV19 and TRBJ1-6; unclear D gene. Germline values: CDR1 LNHDA, CDR2 SQIVND (reference sequence). Trimming cost V 4 bases and J 10 bases, with 14 bases left between them. The CDR3 covers 14 residues. The DNA for the CDR3 is TGTGCCAGTAGTAATGGCGCAGGCGGCTCACCCCTCCACTTT. Amino acid sequence: CASSNGAGGSPLHF.

This chain uses TRBV19 with TRBJ1-4, with D possibly TRBD1 on 6 matching bases. This CDR3 region has 14 residues. V shed 4 bases and J shed 3 bases, with 9 bases lying between them. The germline V gene encodes CDR1 LNHDA and CDR2 SQIVND (reference sequence). This chain's CDR3 is CASSRTVSNEKLFF. The CDR3 bases are TGTGCCAGTAGTAGGACAGTCTCTAATGAAAAACTGTTTTTT.

The chain couples TRBV19 to TRBJ2-3; D may be TRBD1 (6 bases). Germline CDR1 LNHDA, CDR2 SQIVND (reference sequence). The CDR3 runs 16 residues. Trimming stripped 2 bases from V and 2 bases from J, with 14 bases between. In nucleotides, the CDR3 is TGTGCCAGTAGTATAAGGGGGACCGACTTCACAGATACGCAGTATTTT. This translates into CASSIRGTDFTDTQYF.

This sequence joins TRBV30 and TRBJ2-1; D is uncertain. Trimming cost V 2 bases and J 9 bases, with 11 bases left between them. From germline, CDR1 is GTSNPN and CDR2 SVGIG (reference sequence). The CDR3 loop spans 12 amino acids. CDR3 nucleotide sequence: TGTGCCTGGAGTCCCCCCCCCGGTGAGCAGTTCTTC. This codes for CAWSPPPGEQFF. Variable domain in full (rest from reference TRBV30 and TRBJ2-1): SQTIHQWPATLVQPVGSPLSLECTVEGTSNPNLYWYRQAAGRGLQLLFYSVGIGQISSEVPQNLSASRPQDRQFILSSKKLLLSDSGFYLCAWSPPPGEQFFGPGTRLTVL.